Each of the 29 T cell receptor beta chains below was sequenced from the same sample in a study of a mutant IDH1 vaccine in newly diagnosed glioma. Antigens of these TCRs are unknown. Stated time point: week 47, end of study. Vaccination used 300 ug of mutant IDH1 20-mer peptide per dose, with topical imiquimod. TCRdb's copy holds only in-frame clones and misses some; the assay was immunoSEQ multiplex PCR. The sample yields around 53,000 clones, 84% seen once. The sequencing used PBMCs, collected from a glioma patient whose treatment included an IDH1 peptide vaccine. These receptors originate from a woman between 25 and 40 years old with glioma. Some clones in this sample may be carry-over from other donors' samples.

The J gene is TRBJ2-1, the V gene TRBV5-1; 10 bases map to TRBD2. This CDR3 comprises 17 residues. Unmatched junction bases numbered 11, after V lost 2 bases and J lost 6 bases. CDR1 and CDR2 (germline): SGHRS, YFSETQ. For the CDR3, the DNA is TGCGCCAGCAGCTTAAGAAAGCGGGAGGGCCCGGGCAATGAGCAGTTCTTC. This gives the protein CASSLRKREGPGNEQFF.

V is TRBV6-4 and J is TRBJ1-2; 7 nucleotides agree with TRBD1. Trimming cost V 0 bases and J 1 base; bases outside gene matches: 11. The germline CDR1 and CDR2 sequences are MRHNA and SNTAGT. CDR3 length: 18 residues. The CDR3 sequence is CASSDSYLDREDNYGYTF. CDR3 sequence (DNA): TGTGCCAGCAGTGACTCCTACCTTGACAGGGAAGATAACTATGGCTACACCTTC.

The gene calls are TRBV7-8 and TRBJ2-2; 7 positions agree with TRBD2. Germline V gene sequence: CDR1 SGHVS, CDR2 FQNEAQ. The CDR3 covers 16 residues. The trim removed 11 bases at V and 6 bases at J, leaving 18 bases unmatched. The CDR3, as DNA: TGTGCCTTCCATTCGGGGGAGGGCCTTCTGGCCGGGGAGCTGTTTTTT. It yields the protein CAFHSGEGLLAGELFF.

This chain joins TRBV28 and TRBJ2-7, with TRBD1 as a possible D gene (6 bases). From germline, CDR1 is MDHEN and CDR2 SYDVKM. The CDR3 runs 13 residues. V lost 9 bases and J lost 2, with 14 bases in between. The CDR3 is CASWDTSPYEQYF. The CDR3 nucleotides read TGTGCCAGTTGGGACACTTCTCCCTACGAGCAGTACTTC.

This rearrangement joins TRBV15 to TRBJ2-2; D gene ambiguous. Germline assignment: CDR1 LNHNV and CDR2 YYDKDF (reference sequence). Trimming cost V 2 bases and J 2 bases, with 3 bases left between them. This CDR3 is 13 amino acids long. CDR3 bases: TGTGCCACCAGCAGACTAAACACCGGGGAGCTGTTTTTT. Amino acid sequence: CATSRLNTGELFF.

CDR3 DNA: TGTGCCAGCAGCCCCCGGACAGGAGGAGAGGGCTACACCTTC. Translated, it gives CASSPRTGGEGYTF. The V gene is TRBV14, the J gene TRBJ1-2; 7 bases agree with TRBD1. This CDR3 is 14 amino acids long. From germline, CDR1 is SGHDN and CDR2 FVKESK. J lost 8 bases, V lost 4 bases, and 10 bases had no gene match.

V gene TRBV7-6 combines with J gene TRBJ1-4; TRBD1 matches 10 bases. The CDR3 loop spans 16 amino acids. J was trimmed by 8 bases and V by 1 base; bases with no gene match: 7. From germline, CDR1 is SGHVS and CDR2 FNYEAQ. Here the CDR3 DNA reads TGTGCCAGCAGCTTAGGGTGGGGACAGGGGAGCGAAAAACTGTTTTTT. Translating it yields CASSLGWGQGSEKLFF. Full variable domain (missing parts from reference TRBV7-6 and TRBJ1-4): GAGVSQSPRYKVTKRGQDVALRCDPISGHVSLYWYRQALGQGPEFLTYFNYEAQQDKSGLPNDRFSAERPEGSISTLTIQRTEQRDSAMYRCASSLGWGQGSEKLFFGSGTQLSVL.

The rearrangement uses TRBV15 and TRBJ2-7, with D possibly matching TRBD2 (6 bases). Germline V gene data show CDR1 as LNHNV and CDR2 as YYDKDF (reference sequence). With 0 bases removed from V and 2 bases from J, the gap between germline ends came to 8 bases. The length of the CDR3 is 14 residues. The CDR3 region is CATSRDRGTYEQYF. The CDR3 DNA reads TGTGCCACCAGCAGAGATCGGGGGACCTACGAGCAGTACTTC.

The V and J genes are TRBV4-1 and TRBJ2-3, with 11 nucleotides matching TRBD2. CDR1 is MGHRA, CDR2 YSYEKL, per germline. V was clipped by 0 bases and J by 3 bases; unmatched bases: 11. The CDR3 sequence is 19 residues long. CDR3 nucleotide sequence: TGCGCCAGCAGCCAAGATGCGGCTAGCGGGAGGCAGGGAACAGATACGCAGTATTTT. The encoded protein is CASSQDAASGRQGTDTQYF.

J is TRBJ2-7 and V is TRBV28, with 8 positions matching TRBD2. The V and J ends lost 4 bases and 2 bases, in that order; junction bases with no gene match: 10. The CDR3 totals 16 residues. From germline, CDR1 is MDHEN and CDR2 SYDVKM. The CDR3 bases are TGTGCCAGCAGTTCCGGACTGGCGGGAGGTACCTACGAGCAGTACTTC. Its translation: CASSSGLAGGTYEQYF.

V and J are TRBV30 and TRBJ1-5; no clear D gene. The CDR3 totals 14 residues. CDR1 GTSNPN and CDR2 SVGIG come from the germline V gene (reference sequence). Trimming removed 5 bases at V and 3 bases at J, with 14 bases between. Here the CDR3 DNA reads TGTGCCTGGGGTTGGGCAGGCAACAATCAGCCCCAGCATTTT. This encodes CAWGWAGNNQPQHF.

V and J are TRBV18 and TRBJ2-7; D may match TRBD1 or TRBD2 (5 bases each). Germline CDR1 is KGHSH and CDR2 is LQKENI. V was shortened by 0 bases and J by 2 bases, with 11 bases between the two germline ends. The length of the CDR3 is 15 residues. The chain's CDR3 is CASSPPPSRAYEQYF. In nucleotides, the CDR3 is TGTGCCAGCTCACCACCCCCTAGCAGGGCCTACGAGCAGTACTTC.

The chain combines TRBV7-2 with TRBJ1-2, with a weak D call TRBD1 (5 bases). Looked up from germline, CDR1 is SGHTA and CDR2 is FQGNSA. The V and J ends lost 3 bases and 4 bases respectively, with 9 bases between them. The CDR3 covers 13 residues. The CDR3 reads CASSFYRFYGYTF. Here the CDR3 DNA reads TGTGCCAGCAGCTTTTACAGGTTCTATGGCTACACCTTC. The full variable domain, with the rest looked up from reference TRBV7-2 and TRBJ1-2, is GAGVSQSPSNKVTEKGKDVELRCDPISGHTALYWYRQSLGQGLEFLIYFQGNSAPDKSGLPSDRFSAERTGGSVSTLTIQRTQQEDSAVYLCASSFYRFYGYTFGSGTRLTVV.

The V call is TRBV29-1, the J call TRBJ2-5; 13 nucleotides line up with TRBD2. CDR3 length: 13 residues. Germline CDR1 is SQVTM and CDR2 is ANQGSEA. V dropped 4 bases and J dropped 4; count of bases not matched to a gene: 0. CDR3 loop: CSVGLAGGETQYF. The CDR3 DNA reads TGCAGCGTTGGACTAGCGGGAGGAGAGACCCAGTACTTC.

J is TRBJ2-7 and V is TRBV6-1; D not certain. The CDR3 is 15 residues long. V lost 1 base, J lost 1 base, and 11 bases lay in between. Per germline, CDR1 MNHNS and CDR2 SASEGT. CDR3 region: CASSEETGGSYEQYF. DNA of the CDR3: TGTGCCAGCAGTGAAGAAACGGGTGGGTCCTACGAGCAGTACTTC.

This sequence joins TRBV25-1 and TRBJ2-7; possibly TRBD1 for D (6 bases). The ends were cut back, 5 bases at V and 3 bases at J, with 17 bases in the middle. CDR1 is MGHDK, CDR2 SYGVNS, per germline. The CDR3 runs 15 residues. CDR3 protein: CASSPDQGSNYEQYF. Written as DNA, the CDR3 is TGTGCCAGCAGTCCTGATCAGGGGAGTAACTACGAGCAGTACTTC.

The chain couples TRBV7-9 to TRBJ2-5; either TRBD1 or TRBD2 may supply D (7 bases each). V lost 3 bases and J lost 2, with 19 bases in between. The CDR3 sequence is 17 residues long. Germline V CDR1 and CDR2: SEHNR, FQNEAQ (reference sequence). The CDR3 loop is CASSFGGRGGHQETQYF. The CDR3, as DNA: TGTGCCAGCAGCTTCGGGGGGCGAGGGGGCCATCAAGAGACCCAGTACTTC.

This clone showed up just a few times. The V call is TRBV5-1, the J call TRBJ2-1; D is perhaps TRBD1 (6 bases). V was pared by 3 bases and J by 5 bases, with 12 bases between. The length of the CDR3 is 14 residues. Germline V gene data show CDR1 as SGHRS and CDR2 as YFSETQ. The CDR3 region has the DNA TGCGCCAGCAGCTCCCCGGACAGAGACAATGAGCAGTTCTTC. Protein product: CASSSPDRDNEQFF.

The chain recombines TRBV2 with TRBJ1-2; no firm D call. The CDR3 loop spans 17 amino acids. Germline CDR1 reads SNHLY; CDR2 reads FYNNEI. V was cut by 2 bases and J by 1 base, with 17 bases left in between. The CDR3 coding sequence is TGTGCCAGCAGTGAAAGGTACTCCACCAGCCTTAACTATGGCTACACCTTC. Translation: CASSERYSTSLNYGYTF.

The J gene is TRBJ2-5, the V gene TRBV5-5, with D tentatively TRBD1 (7 bases). V was trimmed by 6 bases and J by 5 bases, leaving 20 bases between them. Germline V gives CDR1 SGHKS, CDR2 YYEKEE (reference sequence). This CDR3 comprises 15 residues. CDR3 in DNA: TGTGCCAGCACCCTGTTCGACAGGGAGGTCGAGACCCAGTACTTC. It yields the protein CASTLFDREVETQYF.

This chain links TRBV6-7 with TRBJ1-5; tentatively, D is TRBD1 (6 bases). TRBV6-7 is an ORF; its function is uncertain. V was shortened by 2 bases and J by 0 bases, with 17 bases between the two germline ends. CDR3 length: 18 residues. CDR3 amino acids: CASSYGPGQGTSNQPQHF. The CDR3 region has the DNA TGTGCCAGCAGTTACGGGCCGGGACAAGGAACTAGCAATCAGCCCCAGCATTTT.

The chain combines TRBV5-4 with TRBJ1-2, with no clear D. V dropped 1 base and J dropped 2 bases, with 9 bases sitting between them. The CDR3 sequence is 14 residues long. The germline gives CDR1 SGHNT, CDR2 YYREEE (reference sequence). CDR3 protein: CASSLILENYGYTF. CDR3 DNA: TGTGCCAGCAGCTTGATTCTAGAAAACTATGGCTACACCTTC.

This clone was seen a handful of times. The chain joins TRBV29-1 to TRBJ1-2; possible D gene TRBD1, 5 bases. Trimming stripped 4 bases from V and 1 base from J, with 10 bases between. The length of the CDR3 is 13 residues. The germline V gene has CDR1 SQVTM and CDR2 ANQGSEA. The CDR3: CSVAGGDNYGYTF. The CDR3, as DNA: TGCAGCGTTGCTGGAGGGGATAACTATGGCTACACCTTC.

A few counts support this clone. The chain carries TRBV29-1 and TRBJ1-4; the D is unclear. Germline V lookup: CDR1 SQVTM, CDR2 ANQGSEA. CDR3 size: 14 residues. V lost 5 bases to trimming and J lost 8 bases, with 18 bases between them. CDR3 nucleotides: TGCAGCGTTCAAGGTGGGCGGGAGACGGAAAAACTGTTTTTT. Translation gives CSVQGGRETEKLFF. Full variable domain (rest looked up from reference TRBV29-1 and TRBJ1-4): SAVISQKPSRDICQRGTSLTIQCQVDSQVTMMFWYRQQPGQSLTLIATANQGSEATYESGFVIDKFPISRPNLTFSTLTVSNMSPEDSSIYLCSVQGGRETEKLFFGSGTQLSVL.

The chain is built from TRBV5-4 and TRBJ1-2, with D possibly being TRBD1 (5 bases). The CDR3 runs to 15 residues. Trimming shortened V by 4 bases and J by 3 bases, and 16 bases separated the two germline ends. Germline V gives CDR1 SGHNT, CDR2 YYREEE (reference sequence). In DNA form, the CDR3 reads TGTGCCAGCAGCGCCTACCCCCCCAGGGACTATGGCTACACCTTC. It is translated as CASSAYPPRDYGYTF.

The CDR3 sequence: CASSPGGSNQPQHF. The CDR3 DNA reads as TGTGCCAGCAGCCCGGGAGGCAGCAATCAGCCCCAGCATTTT. This chain joins TRBV9 and TRBJ1-5; D is unclear. The CDR3 sequence is 14 residues long. Per germline, CDR1 SGDLS and CDR2 YYNGEE. Trimming removed 4 bases at V and 1 base at J, with 9 bases between. The whole variable domain, remainder taken from reference TRBV9 and TRBJ1-5, is DSGVTQTPKHLITATGQRVTLRCSPRSGDLSVYWYQQSLDQGLQFLIQYYNGEERAKGNILERFSAQQFPDLHSELNLSSLELGDSALYFCASSPGGSNQPQHFGDGTRLSIL.

The CDR3 DNA reads as TGTGCCAGCAGCGGGCTACAGGGGGCCGCAGATACGCAGTATTTT. Translation gives CASSGLQGAADTQYF. This chain joins TRBV9 and TRBJ2-3; 9 bases align to TRBD1. Germline loops: CDR1 SGDLS, CDR2 YYNGEE. J gave up 4 bases and V 3 bases, and 6 bases lay outside the gene matches. This CDR3 region has 15 residues.

J is TRBJ1-1 and V is TRBV30; maybe TRBD1 (6 bases). V was cut by 4 bases and J by 3 bases, with 24 bases left in between. The CDR3 has 17 amino acids. The V gene's germline CDR1 is GTSNPN and CDR2 SVGIG (reference sequence). In DNA form, the CDR3 reads TGTGCCTGGACTAGGGTGACAGGAATAATAGAGTACACTGAAGCTTTCTTT. Encoded protein: CAWTRVTGIIEYTEAFF. Full variable domain (remainder filled in from reference TRBV30 and TRBJ1-1): SQTIHQWPATLVQPVGSPLSLECTVEGTSNPNLYWYRQAAGRGLQLLFYSVGIGQISSEVPQNLSASRPQDRQFILSSKKLLLSDSGFYLCAWTRVTGIIEYTEAFFGQGTRLTVV.

This clone was observed a few times. The J gene is TRBJ1-4, the V gene TRBV28; no reliable D call. The CDR3 sequence is 13 residues long. V was clipped by 8 bases and J by 3 bases, with 10 bases between them. CDR1 and CDR2 (germline): MDHEN, SYDVKM. The CDR3 coding sequence is TGTGCCAGCCTCACATCTTCTAATGAAAAACTGTTTTTT. Protein product: CASLTSSNEKLFF. The complete variable domain, with remaining parts taken from reference TRBV28 and TRBJ1-4, reads DVKVTQSSRYLVKRTGEKVFLECVQDMDHENMFWYRQDPGLGLRLIYFSYDVKMKEKGDIPEGYSVSREKKERFSLILESASTNQTSMYLCASLTSSNEKLFFGSGTQLSVL.